The next 3 T cell receptor beta chains were all read from a single sample in a study of cytomegalovirus exposure and HLA in healthy donors. In the PCR, 60 Vbeta and 13 Jbeta primers were used. The data were produced by immunoSEQ multiplex PCR, yet TCRdb's version contains in-frame clones alone and is incomplete. The sample shows more than 80,000 clones, roughly four fifths of them seen only once. The sequenced sample consisted of PBMCs. Every receptor here comes from a human donor in good health.

V is TRBV10-3 and J is TRBJ2-5; possibly TRBD2 for D (6 bases). The DNA end favors TRBJ2-7, so the J call may be wrong. Per the germline V gene, CDR1 is ENHRY and CDR2 is SYGVKD. The CDR3 loop spans 13 amino acids. Here the CDR3 DNA reads TGTGCCATCATCGGGGAGGCTACCTACGAGCAGTACTTC. Protein sequence: CAIIGEATYEQYF.

This clone was seen once. This rearrangement joins TRBV7-8 to TRBJ2-1; 7 bases are a match to TRBD1. Germline-derived CDR1 and CDR2 are SGHVS and FQNEAQ. Germline trimming cut 5 bases from V and 3 bases from J; bases unmatched to any gene: 10. The CDR3 length is 16 residues. The CDR3 region has the DNA TGTGCCAGCAGCCCCACAGGGGAGTATTTCTACAATGAGCAGTTCTTC. Translated: CASSPTGEYFYNEQFF.

The V and J genes are TRBV30 and TRBJ2-7, with TRBD1 as a possible D gene (5 bases). The CDR3 covers 11 residues. The germline CDR1 and CDR2 sequences are GTSNPN and SVGIG (reference sequence). V shed 7 bases and J shed 3 bases, with 10 bases lying between them. The CDR3 DNA is TGTGCCTTGACAGAGATCTACGAGCAGTACTTC. Its protein is CALTEIYEQYF.